What follows are 9 T cell receptor beta chains derived from one specimen sequenced in a study of vaccination effects on CD4 cells after COVID-19. What these receptors recognize is not known. In the ViraFEST assay, antigen-specific CD4+ clonotypes were identified by expansion after peptide-pool stimulation. Scientists isolated CD4+ T cells after a roughly ten-day culture period ended. Produced via immunoSEQ multiplex PCR; TCRdb's table is partial and in-frame only. The data show 13,000 to 15,000 clones, over 65% seen once. Sequencing used CD4+ T cells from PBMCs cultured with HCoV-229E spike peptides, obtained before COVID-19 vaccination. The origin of the receptors is a human donor who received a COVID-19 vaccine.

The V gene is TRBV7-9, the J gene TRBJ2-3, with D possibly matching TRBD2 (7 bases). V lost 5 bases, J lost 0 bases, and 18 bases lay in between. Germline-derived CDR1 and CDR2 are SEHNR and FQNEAQ (reference sequence). The CDR3 loop spans 17 amino acids. The CDR3 region has the DNA TGTGCCAGCAGCCCGGCGGGGGTGACAGGAAGCACAGATACGCAGTATTTT. Its protein product is CASSPAGVTGSTDTQYF.

The rearrangement uses TRBV2 and TRBJ1-5; tentative D call: TRBD1 (5 bases). V was pared by 7 bases and J by 7 bases, with 14 bases between. Germline CDR1 reads SNHLY; CDR2 reads FYNNEI. The CDR3 extends over 13 amino acids. The CDR3 loop is CASIGARDQPQHF. Here the CDR3 DNA reads TGTGCCAGCATCGGGGCAAGGGACCAGCCCCAGCATTTT.

The rearrangement uses TRBV10-3 and TRBJ2-3; D is possibly TRBD2 (5 bases). The CDR3 is 13 amino acids. The V gene's germline CDR1 is ENHRY and CDR2 SYGVKD. Between the trimmed V and J ends, which lost 4 bases and 5 bases, there was a span of 10 bases. CDR3 region: CAISVREQDTQYF. Written as DNA, the CDR3 is TGTGCCATCAGTGTAAGGGAGCAAGATACGCAGTATTTT.

This clone was recorded only once. The V and J genes are TRBV28 and TRBJ2-1; 7 positions agree with TRBD1. V lost 5 bases and J lost 4; bases outside the gene matches: 11. The CDR3 extends over 16 amino acids. Germline V gene sequence: CDR1 MDHEN, CDR2 SYDVKM. The CDR3 loop is CASSPRDSLFYNEQFF. The CDR3, as DNA: TGTGCCAGCAGTCCACGGGACAGCCTTTTTTACAATGAGCAGTTCTTC.

The J gene is TRBJ2-5, the V gene TRBV7-9; no clear D gene. V shed 2 bases and J shed 1 base, with 14 bases lying between them. The CDR3 loop spans 16 amino acids. Germline CDR1 and CDR2: SEHNR and FQNEAQ (reference sequence). The CDR3 loop reads CASSLLSWQAQETQYF. The CDR3 DNA reads as TGTGCCAGCAGCTTACTGTCGTGGCAGGCCCAAGAGACCCAGTACTTC.

This clone has only a few counts. Mismatch with germline at one junction end may stem from a read error. CDR3 nucleotide sequence: TGTGCCAGCAGTGATACTGAGGCTTTCTTT. This translates into CASSDTEAFF. This chain connects TRBV6-1 to TRBJ1-1, with no clear D. The CDR3 loop spans 10 amino acids. Germline V gives CDR1 MNHNS, CDR2 SASEGT.

J is TRBJ2-6 and V is TRBV6-4, with no clear D. This CDR3 region has 15 residues. Germline V CDR1 and CDR2: MRHNA, SNTAGT. V was clipped by 3 bases and J by 4 bases, with 10 bases between them. CDR3 nucleotides: TGTGCCAGCAGTGATACCTGGCGAGGGGCCAACGTCCTGACTTTC. This codes for CASSDTWRGANVLTF.

The chain joins TRBV18 to TRBJ2-1, with 13 bases matching TRBD2. CDR3 length equals 18 residues. Germline CDR1 reads KGHSH; CDR2 reads LQKENI. Trimming at V came to 6 bases and at J to 1 base, leaving 9 bases not matched to a gene. CDR3 in amino acids: CASSSRPGLAGSYNEQFF. The CDR3 DNA follows: TGTGCCAGCTCCTCACGGCCGGGACTAGCGGGGTCCTACAATGAGCAGTTCTTC.

V and J are TRBV5-4 and TRBJ2-1; 9 bases line up with TRBD2. The CDR3 sequence is 16 residues long. V was pared by 4 bases and J by 1 base, with 6 bases of the junction left unmatched. The germline V gene encodes CDR1 SGHNT and CDR2 YYREEE (reference sequence). The CDR3 DNA reads TGTGCCAGCAGCCTTAGCGGGAGTCATTCCTACAATGAGCAGTTCTTC. Its translation: CASSLSGSHSYNEQFF.